The rows below give T cell receptor beta chains drawn from one sample of a study of shared clonotypes between healthy human individuals. Libraries were prepared by immunoSEQ multiplex PCR; TCRdb keeps only in-frame clonotypes and omits some of them. The sample has some 1,100,000 clones, around three quarters seen once. The sequencing sample was made of memory CD4+ T cells from PBMCs. The receptors here all came from a man between 18 and 29 years old in good health. Some clones in this sample may be carry-over from other donors' samples. CDR3s include the opening cysteine and the closing phenylalanine or tryptophan. The D gene is left open where the match is weak. Some rows have no size entry. The others give once, few or many, or a class for an expanded clone.

v_call,d_call,clone_size,j_call,cdr3_nt,cdr3_aa
TRBV11-2,NA,NA,TRBJ2-7,TGTGCCAGCAGCCTTCGGGAGACAGCGATCTACGAGCAGTACTTC,CASSLRETAIYEQYF
TRBV2,NA,once,TRBJ1-2,TGTGCCAGCAGTGACATAGGCTGGGCTAACTATGGCTACACCTTC,CASSDIGWANYGYTF
TRBV5-4,TRBD1,NA,TRBJ2-7,TGTGCCAGCAGTCCCGGACGGGACAGGCCCTACGAGCAGTACTTC,CASSPGRDRPYEQYF
TRBV19,NA,once,TRBJ1-4,TGTGCCAGTAGTAGCAATTCAATCCTGGAAAAACTGTTTTTT,CASSSNSILEKLFF
TRBV7-2,NA,NA,TRBJ2-7,TGTGCCAGCAGCCCCTCCGGGACGGAGTTTTGGGAGCAGTACTTC,CASSPSGTEFWEQYF
TRBV7-3,TRBD2,NA,TRBJ2-1,TGTGCCAGCAGCGCCGGGACTAGCGGGAGGAATGAGCAGTTCTTC,CASSAGTSGRNEQFF
TRBV9,TRBD1,many,TRBJ1-2,TGTGCCAGCAGCCGGACAGGGGTCTTTGGCTACACCTTC,CASSRTGVFGYTF
TRBV9,NA,NA,TRBJ1-3,TGTGCCAGCAGCGTAGGCATCACAGATCCGTTGAATGGTTCTGGAAACACCATATATTTT,CASSVGITDPLNGSGNTIYF
TRBV18,TRBD2,NA,TRBJ2-3,TGTGCCAGCTCACCAAACCTAGCGGGAGTGGATACGCAGTATTTT,CASSPNLAGVDTQYF
TRBV28,NA,few,TRBJ1-3,TGTGCCAGCAGTCGGGACACTGGGAACACCATATATTTT,CASSRDTGNTIYF
TRBV30,NA,few,TRBJ1-6,TGTGCCTGGAGAGAGGACAGTTCACCCCTCCACTTT,CAWREDSSPLHF
TRBV27,TRBD2,few,TRBJ2-7,TGTGCCAGCAGCCGACTAGCGGGAAGCTCCTACGAGCAGTACTTC,CASSRLAGSSYEQYF
TRBV28,NA,NA,TRBJ1-5,TGTGCCAGCAGTGCTCTAATAGGACAGAGTTATCAGCCCCAGCATTTT,CASSALIGQSYQPQHF
TRBV2,TRBD1,NA,TRBJ2-5,TGTGCCAGCAGTCTACAGGGGACCCATCAAGAGACCCAGTACTTC,CASSLQGTHQETQYF
TRBV27,NA,few,TRBJ1-1,TGTGCCAGCAGTCCAAGACTGAGATCCATGAACACTGAAGCTTTCTTT,CASSPRLRSMNTEAFF
TRBV11-2,TRBD2,NA,TRBJ2-3,TGTGCCAGCAGCCCCCCAGCAATAGCGGGAGGGTCAGATACGCAGTATTTT,CASSPPAIAGGSDTQYF
TRBV7-2,TRBD2,NA,TRBJ2-1,TGTGCCAGCAGCTATAACCGCGGTAGCGGGAGCACCTACAATGAGCAGTTCTTC,CASSYNRGSGSTYNEQFF
TRBV2,NA,NA,TRBJ2-7,TGTGCCAGCAGTGTAGAGGTCGCCTCCTACGAGCAGTACTTC,CASSVEVASYEQYF
TRBV7-3,NA,NA,TRBJ1-2,TGTGCCAGCAGCTTAAGTCCGGACTATGGCTACACCTTC,CASSLSPDYGYTF
TRBV27,NA,NA,TRBJ2-7,TGTGCCAGCAGTTGGTCGCCAAATAGCGGTCCAACCTACGAGCAGTACTTC,CASSWSPNSGPTYEQYF
TRBV21-1,NA,few,TRBJ2-1,TGTGCCAGCAGGTCCATTGGACAGGGTGTTTTTTACAATGAGCAGTTCTTC,CASRSIGQGVFYNEQFF
TRBV5-6,NA,NA,TRBJ2-3,TGTGCCAGCAGCCGTAAACCGGGCCGTGGACGGGCAGATACGCAGTATTTT,CASSRKPGRGRADTQYF
TRBV6-5,TRBD1,NA,TRBJ1-1,TGTGCCAGCAGTTTACAGGGGGCTGAAGCTTTCTTT,CASSLQGAEAFF
TRBV6-1,NA,NA,TRBJ1-1,TGTGCCAGCAGGTTAGAGGGGGGTTCGACTGAAGCTTTCTTT,CASRLEGGSTEAFF
TRBV7-6,NA,NA,TRBJ2-1,TGTGCCGGCAGCTTAGGACGCAATGAGCAGTTCTTC,CAGSLGRNEQFF
TRBV5-1,NA,NA,TRBJ1-1,TGCGCCAGCAGCTTAGACCGGGGGGGTGCGGAAGCTTTCTTT,CASSLDRGGAEAFF
TRBV19,TRBD1,NA,TRBJ2-7,TGTGCCAGTAGTATTTCTGGACAGGGGACCTACGAGCAGTACTTC,CASSISGQGTYEQYF
TRBV6-1,NA,NA,TRBJ2-3,TGTGCCAGCAAGGAGCGTGATACGCAGTATTTT,CASKERDTQYF
TRBV7-9,TRBD1,NA,TRBJ2-1,TGTGCCAGCAGCTTACTTGGGACAGGCTACAATGAGCAGTTCTTC,CASSLLGTGYNEQFF
TRBV28,TRBD2,NA,TRBJ2-3,TGTGCCAGCAGTCCCCTAGCGGCGCACCAGTATTTT,CASSPLAAHQYF
TRBV11-2,TRBD2,once,TRBJ2-5,TGTGCCAGCACCCCCGGGGTAGCGGGAAGATCGACCGTCCAAGAGACCCAGTACTTC,CASTPGVAGRSTVQETQYF
TRBV5-1,TRBD2,few,TRBJ2-7,TGCGCCAGCAGCTTGTCGGGAGGTCTCTACGAGCAGTACTTC,CASSLSGGLYEQYF
TRBV28,NA,many,TRBJ2-7,TGTGCCAGCAGCCGGACTTCTCACTACGAGCAGTACTTC,CASSRTSHYEQYF
TRBV5-1,TRBD1,NA,TRBJ2-2,TGCGCCAGCAGCTTCGCGGGGACAGGGGCCACCGGGGAGCTGTTTTTT,CASSFAGTGATGELFF
TRBV28,NA,NA,TRBJ2-1,TGTGCCAGCAGTTCTAGCAGGAGCTCCTACAATGAGCAGTTCTTC,CASSSSRSSYNEQFF
TRBV19,TRBD1,NA,TRBJ1-5,TGTGCCAGTAGTATGACAGGGAGGAGGAATCAGCCCCAGCATTTT,CASSMTGRRNQPQHF
TRBV11-3,TRBD1,NA,TRBJ2-3,TGTGCCAGCAGCCCCACTCCGGGACAGGGGGAGGATACGCAGTATTTT,CASSPTPGQGEDTQYF
TRBV6-5,TRBD1,NA,TRBJ1-5,TGTGCCAGCAGAGCCGGGACAGGTCCTAATCAGCCCCAGCATTTT,CASRAGTGPNQPQHF
TRBV28,NA,NA,TRBJ1-5,TGTGCCAGCATCCCTTGGAGGGGTAGCAATCAGCCCCAGCATTTT,CASIPWRGSNQPQHF
TRBV27,NA,NA,TRBJ2-4,TGTGCCAGCAGTTTTTGGAGGGGTGCCAAAAACATTCAGTACTTC,CASSFWRGAKNIQYF
TRBV12-2,NA,NA,TRBJ2-7,TGTGCAAGTCGCTTAACGCAGGGGACAGGGACCTACGAGCAGTACTTC,CASRLTQGTGTYEQYF